Listed below are T cell receptor beta chains from one sample, sequenced in a study of shared clonotypes between healthy human individuals. Assay used: immunoSEQ multiplex PCR; TCRdb lists only in-frame clones, some missing. The sample shows 630,000 or so clones, 95% to 98% of them seen only once. The sequenced sample was naive CD8+ T cells sorted from blood. The origin of the receptors is a man aged 25-45 years in good health. Each CDR3 is given with its conserved first and last residue. Each record gives: V gene, clone size, D gene, J gene, CDR3 protein, CDR3 DNA. A D gene is named only where the DNA matches it firmly. Rows may omit the clone size; those that give it use once, few, many or a size class.

>TRBV27|-|-|TRBJ2-3
CASSSMQKRTTDTQYF
TGTGCCAGCAGTTCGATGCAAAAGCGGACCACAGATACGCAGTATTTT
>TRBV9|-|-|TRBJ2-2
CASSYSGELFF
TGTGCCAGCAGCTATAGCGGGGAGCTGTTTTTT
>TRBV27|-|-|TRBJ1-1
CASSDRPVNTEAFF
TGTGCCAGCAGCGACAGACCAGTGAACACTGAAGCTTTCTTT
>TRBV7-2|once|TRBD2|TRBJ2-4
CASSPPGGDGAKNIQYF
TGTGCCAGCAGCCCCCCGGGGGGAGACGGAGCCAAAAACATTCAGTACTTC
>TRBV9|-|-|TRBJ2-1
CASSEPLGAASYNEQFF
TGTGCCAGCAGCGAGCCCCTCGGAGCGGCGTCCTACAATGAGCAGTTCTTC
>TRBV28|-|TRBD2|TRBJ2-5
CASSLVASGSETQYF
TGTGCCAGCAGTTTAGTAGCAAGCGGGAGTGAGACCCAGTACTTC
>TRBV6-6|-|-|TRBJ2-3
CASSPASDHTDTQYF
TGTGCCAGCAGTCCCGCTAGCGACCACACAGATACGCAGTATTTT
>TRBV6-1|-|TRBD2|TRBJ2-1
CASRPTSGTYNEQFF
TGTGCCAGCAGACCAACTAGCGGGACCTACAATGAGCAGTTCTTC
>TRBV5-4|-|-|TRBJ2-1
CASSSSGASYNEQFF
TGTGCCAGCAGCAGTTCAGGGGCATCTTACAATGAGCAGTTCTTC
>TRBV30|-|TRBD1|TRBJ2-1
CAWSPRWDRVGDEQFF
TGTGCCTGGAGTCCACGATGGGACAGGGTAGGAGATGAGCAGTTCTTC
>TRBV27|-|-|TRBJ2-1
CASSDMVEQFF
TGTGCCAGCAGTGATATGGTTGAGCAGTTCTTC
>TRBV7-9|-|TRBD2|TRBJ2-2
CASSLELAGGFYTGELFF
TGTGCCAGCAGCTTAGAACTAGCGGGAGGTTTTTACACCGGGGAGCTGTTTTTT
>TRBV27|-|TRBD1|TRBJ2-2
CASSTNFWTGNTGELFF
TGTGCCAGCAGTACGAATTTTTGGACAGGGAACACCGGGGAGCTGTTTTTT
>TRBV30|-|TRBD2|TRBJ2-1
CAWNPGTTYNEQFF
TGTGCCTGGAATCCCGGGACTACCTACAATGAGCAGTTCTTC
>TRBV18|-|-|TRBJ2-7
CASSPGEAGSTGEQYF
TGTGCCAGCTCACCAGGTGAGGCAGGGTCAACGGGGGAGCAGTACTTC
>TRBV7-9|-|-|TRBJ2-3
CASSPMPGGTDTQYF
TGTGCCAGCAGCCCCATGCCGGGGGGCACAGATACGCAGTATTTT
>TRBV7-9|-|-|TRBJ1-1
CASEARDTEAFF
TGTGCCTCCGAGGCGAGGGACACTGAAGCTTTCTTT
>TRBV4-1|-|-|TRBJ2-5
CASSQGSGQETQYF
TGCGCCAGCAGCCAAGGATCGGGGCAAGAGACCCAGTACTTC
>TRBV4-3|-|-|TRBJ2-7
CASSQDGGTAYEQYF
TGCGCCAGCAGCCAAGATGGGGGCACCGCCTACGAGCAGTACTTC
>TRBV7-2|-|TRBD2|TRBJ2-1
CASSSPGLAGGNEQFF
TGTGCCAGCAGCTCTCCGGGACTAGCGGGAGGCAATGAGCAGTTCTTC
>TRBV27|-|-|TRBJ2-3
CASSSPNTDTQYF
TGTGCCAGCAGTTCCCCGAACACAGATACGCAGTATTTT
>TRBV6-5|-|TRBD1|TRBJ1-4
CASRGQAVKLFF
TGTGCCAGCCGCGGACAGGCGGTAAAACTGTTTTTT
>TRBV5-4|-|TRBD1|TRBJ2-3
CASSIPGTGGTDTQYF
TGTGCCAGCAGCATACCCGGGACAGGGGGCACAGATACGCAGTATTTT
>TRBV4-1|-|-|TRBJ2-3
CASSPPDSESTDTQYF
TGCGCCAGCAGCCCCCCGGACAGCGAAAGCACAGATACGCAGTATTTT
>TRBV4-3|-|-|TRBJ2-1
CASSQDLRGTDEQFF
TGCGCCAGCAGCCAAGACCTCCGGGGGACCGATGAGCAGTTCTTC
>TRBV7-9|-|-|TRBJ2-3
CASSSAKLNTDTQYF
TGTGCCAGCAGCTCCGCAAAACTAAACACAGATACGCAGTATTTT
>TRBV5-1|-|TRBD2|TRBJ2-1
CASSGGLAGYNEQFF
TGCGCCAGCAGCGGCGGACTAGCGGGATACAATGAGCAGTTCTTC
>TRBV5-1|-|-|TRBJ1-5
CASSLVTNQPQHF
TGCGCCAGCAGCTTGGTGACAAATCAGCCCCAGCATTTT
>TRBV27|-|TRBD2|TRBJ2-5
CASSTRTSGRLQETQYF
TGTGCCAGCAGTACTCGGACTAGCGGGAGATTGCAGGAGACCCAGTACTTC